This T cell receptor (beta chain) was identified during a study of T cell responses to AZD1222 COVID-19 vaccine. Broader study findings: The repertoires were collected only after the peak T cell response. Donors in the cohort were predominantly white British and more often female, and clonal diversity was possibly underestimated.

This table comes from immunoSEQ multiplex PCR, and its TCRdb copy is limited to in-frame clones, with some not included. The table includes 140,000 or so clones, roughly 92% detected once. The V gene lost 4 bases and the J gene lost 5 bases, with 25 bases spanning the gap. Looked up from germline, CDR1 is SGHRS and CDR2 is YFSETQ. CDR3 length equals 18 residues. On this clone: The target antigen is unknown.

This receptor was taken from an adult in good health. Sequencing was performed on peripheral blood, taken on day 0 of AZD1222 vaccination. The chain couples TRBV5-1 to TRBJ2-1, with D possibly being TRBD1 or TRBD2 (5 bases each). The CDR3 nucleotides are TGCGCCAGCAGCCCGACTCCCGGGACCGAATTTCGAGACAATGAGCAGTTCTTC. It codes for CASSPTPGTEFRDNEQFF.